Following are 14 T cell receptor beta chains from one sample sequenced in a study of blood T cell repertoires in COVID-19 (dated by TCRdb to 2018 to 2021). To prepare the library, the immunoSEQ multiplex PCR assay was applied. TCRdb re-hosts the immuneACCESS table, in-frame sequences only. Its copies lack some clones; in the studies checked, an unresolved V gene accounts for under half of them, and the cause for the rest is not known. The sample table holds some 130,000 clones, of which 86% were seen once. The top ten hold 15% to 20% of the sample. What was sequenced was peripheral blood. Receptor source: a woman between 45 and 60 years old who had recovered from COVID-19.

This clone appeared once. The genes are TRBV11-3 and TRBJ2-5; 12 bases fit TRBD2. The CDR3 sequence is 16 residues long. V gave up 4 bases and J gave up 2 bases; unmatched junction bases: 5. Per the germline V gene, CDR1 is SGHNT and CDR2 is YENEEA. The CDR3 coding sequence is TGTGCCAGCAGCTCAGCCGGGACTAGCGGGCAAGAGACCCAGTACTTC. Translation: CASSSAGTSGQETQYF.

The chain has TRBV5-1 and TRBJ1-6; 11 nucleotides match TRBD1. CDR1 is SGHRS, CDR2 YFSETQ, per germline. J gave up 12 bases and V 3 bases, and 11 bases lay outside the gene matches. The CDR3 covers 16 residues. This chain's CDR3 is CASSYSGTGGAKPLHF. The CDR3 nucleotides read TGCGCCAGCAGCTACTCTGGGACAGGGGGAGCAAAACCCCTCCACTTT.

The chain combines TRBV4-1 with TRBJ1-2; D is undetermined. Trimming took off 1 base at V and 4 bases at J, with 10 bases between the two ends. The CDR3 is 14 residues long. Germline CDR1 reads MGHRA; CDR2 reads YSYEKL. The CDR3 coding sequence is TGCGCCAGCAGCCAAGGAGTTGCCCTCTATGGCTACACCTTC. Translated, it gives CASSQGVALYGYTF.

The chain has TRBV9 and TRBJ2-1; the D gene is possibly TRBD2 (6 bases). Germline V gives CDR1 SGDLS, CDR2 YYNGEE. The CDR3 consists of 17 residues. Trimming took off 0 bases at V and 2 bases at J, with 15 bases between the two ends. Here the CDR3 DNA reads TGTGCCAGCAGCGTAGCCGATGCGGGGCGGACCTACAATGAGCAGTTCTTC. It is translated as CASSVADAGRTYNEQFF.

V is TRBV2 and J is TRBJ1-2, with 7 bases that match TRBD1. This CDR3 spans 15 amino acids. Germline lookup yields CDR1 SNHLY and CDR2 FYNNEI. V lost 5 bases to trimming and J lost 4 bases; unmatched junction nucleotides: 10. CDR3 in DNA: TGTGCCAGCAGTCCTCAGGGGCAGGGGGTCTATGGCTACACCTTC. It is translated as CASSPQGQGVYGYTF.

This clone has more than one count but fewer than ten. J is TRBJ1-2 and V is TRBV6-5; tentative D call: TRBD1 (6 bases). With 7 bases removed from V and 5 bases from J, the gap between germline ends came to 14 bases. Germline V gene sequence: CDR1 MNHEY, CDR2 SVGAGI. The CDR3 sequence is 13 residues long. CDR3 sequence reads: CASTLDRTYGYTF. CDR3 sequence (DNA): TGTGCCAGCACCCTAGACAGGACTTATGGCTACACCTTC.

The chain is built from TRBV3-1 (or the pseudogene TRBV3-2) and TRBJ2-3; TRBD1 matches at 8 bases. CDR1 is LGHDT and CDR2 is YNNKEL in the germline V gene (reference sequence). The CDR3 length is 16 residues. V was pared by 4 bases and J by 1 base, with 7 bases of the junction left unmatched. The CDR3 loop reads CASSRRQGYGTDTQYF. The CDR3 bases are TGTGCCAGCAGCCGTCGACAGGGGTACGGCACAGATACGCAGTATTTT.

The gene calls are TRBV7-2 and TRBJ2-5; 8 nucleotides align to TRBD1. Germline values: CDR1 SGHTA, CDR2 FQGNSA. V gave up 5 bases and J gave up 9 bases; unmatched junction bases: 11. The CDR3 has 14 residues. The CDR3 reads CASSTRPGQESQYF. CDR3 in DNA: TGTGCCAGCAGCACCCGACCGGGACAGGAGTCCCAGTACTTC.

V usage is TRBV18 and J usage is TRBJ2-5, with D perhaps TRBD2 (5 bases). Germline values: CDR1 KGHSH, CDR2 LQKENI. The CDR3 length is 14 residues. Trimming shortened V by 3 bases and J by 1 base, and 9 bases separated the two germline ends. CDR3 in amino acids: CASSPSGIQETQYF. The CDR3 DNA follows: TGTGCCAGCTCACCCTCGGGGATCCAAGAGACCCAGTACTTC.

The J gene is TRBJ1-2, the V gene TRBV2, with a possible D match to TRBD1 (6 bases). Between the trimmed V and J ends, which lost 9 bases and 4 bases, there was a span of 15 bases. The CDR3 sequence is 13 residues long. Germline V gene data show CDR1 as SNHLY and CDR2 as FYNNEI. In DNA, the CDR3 is TGTGCCAGGGCGGGGGACACCATCTATGGCTACACCTTC. Amino acid sequence: CARAGDTIYGYTF.

The CDR3 sequence: CASSPEGRASNEQFF. The CDR3 nucleotides are TGTGCCAGCAGTCCTGAGGGCCGAGCAAGCAATGAGCAGTTCTTC. The chain recombines TRBV7-3 with TRBJ2-1, with a tentative D call TRBD2 (5 bases). Germline V gives CDR1 SGHTA, CDR2 FQGTGA. The CDR3 totals 15 residues. V lost 6 bases to trimming and J lost 6 bases, with 18 bases between them.

V and J are TRBV5-4 and TRBJ2-7; the D is unclear. V lost 2 bases, J lost 2 bases, and 14 bases lay in between. The CDR3 extends over 15 amino acids. The germline V gene encodes CDR1 SGHNT and CDR2 YYREEE (reference sequence). DNA of the CDR3: TGTGCCAGCAGCTTTTCTAGGTTCAGTGCCTACGAGCAGTACTTC. Its translation: CASSFSRFSAYEQYF. The entire variable domain, with the rest obtained from reference TRBV5-4 and TRBJ2-7, is as follows: ETGVTQSPTHLIKTRGQQVTLRCSSQSGHNTVSWYQQALGQGPQFIFQYYREEENGRGNFPPRFSGLQFPNYSSELNVNALELDDSALYLCASSFSRFSAYEQYFGPGTRLTVT.

The CDR3 loop reads CASSFAGGQTYEQYF. The CDR3 DNA is TGTGCCAGCAGCTTCGCAGGGGGGCAAACCTACGAGCAGTACTTC. The chain couples TRBV11-2 to TRBJ2-7, with D perhaps matching TRBD1 (7 bases). Deletions cut 3 bases from V and 2 bases from J, with 14 bases between. CDR1 SGHAT and CDR2 FQNNGV come from the germline V gene. This CDR3 is 15 amino acids long.

The chain joins TRBV11-3 to TRBJ2-7; perhaps TRBD1 as D (6 bases). CDR1 is SGHNT and CDR2 is YENEEA in the germline V gene. Deletions cut 8 bases from V and 0 bases from J, with 17 bases between. The CDR3 is made up of 15 amino acids. The CDR3 loop reads CASSQLWDNSYEQYF. In DNA form, the CDR3 reads TGTGCCAGCTCACAGCTATGGGACAACTCCTACGAGCAGTACTTC. The whole variable domain, filled in from reference TRBV11-3 and TRBJ2-7, reads EAGVVQSPRYKIIEKKQPVAFWCNPISGHNTLYWYLQNLGQGPELLIRYENEEAVDDSQLPKDRFSAERLKGVDSTLKIQPAELGDSAVYLCASSQLWDNSYEQYFGPGTRLTVT.